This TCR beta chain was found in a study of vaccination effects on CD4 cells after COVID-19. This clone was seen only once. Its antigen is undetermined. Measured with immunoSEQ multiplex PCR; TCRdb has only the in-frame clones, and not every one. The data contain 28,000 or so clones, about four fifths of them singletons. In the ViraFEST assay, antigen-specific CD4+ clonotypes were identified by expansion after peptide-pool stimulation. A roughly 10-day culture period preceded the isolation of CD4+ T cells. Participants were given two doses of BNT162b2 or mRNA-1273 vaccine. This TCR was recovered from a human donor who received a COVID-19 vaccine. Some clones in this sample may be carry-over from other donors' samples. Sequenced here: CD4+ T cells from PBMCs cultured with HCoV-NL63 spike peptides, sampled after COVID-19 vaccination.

The CDR3 region is CAWSGSGNEQFF. As DNA, the CDR3 is TGTGCCTGGAGTGGATCAGGGAATGAGCAGTTCTTC. The chain employs TRBV30 and TRBJ2-1; a weak D match, TRBD1 (5 bases). CDR1 and CDR2 (germline): GTSNPN, SVGIG (reference sequence). The V and J ends lost 1 base and 7 bases respectively, with 8 bases between them. CDR3 length equals 12 residues.